The following is a T cell receptor (beta chain) sequence with its context. The target antigen is unknown. This CDR3 has 13 amino acids. With 6 bases removed from V and 7 bases from J, the gap between germline ends came to 12 bases. Germline-derived CDR1 and CDR2 are SNHLY and FYNNEI. One heparinised draw, averaging around 120 mL, was taken per donor. Sorting of CD4+ naive, central memory, regulatory and stem cell-like memory cells was performed via CD45RO/CCR7/CD25/CD127/CD95/CD27. Every isolated RNA sample was fully reverse transcribed, so sequencing captured expressed TCRB transcripts. TCRdb's table, derived via immunoSEQ multiplex PCR, lists solely in-frame clones and lacks some. The repertoire has around 330,000 clones, roughly 9.6% of them found once; the top ten carry about 0.015%. This sample stems from a study of beta chain features in type 1 diabetes. Overall study results and limits: The naive, central memory and Treg TCRB repertoires looked more alike in patients than they did in healthy donors.

The sequencing sample was made of naive CD4+ T cells from blood. The J gene is TRBJ1-4, the V gene TRBV2, with D perhaps TRBD1 (5 bases). This TCR came from a woman in her 30s in good health. CDR3: CASRMGGTEKLFF. The CDR3 nucleotides are TGTGCCAGCAGAATGGGGGGGACTGAAAAACTGTTTTTT. Filled out from reference TRBV2 and TRBJ1-4, the complete variable domain reads EPEVTQTPSHQVTQMGQEVILRCVPISNHLYFYWYRQILGQKVEFLVSFYNNEISEKSEIFDDQFSVERPDGSNFTLKIRSTKLEDSAMYFCASRMGGTEKLFFGSGTQLSVL.